These 22 T cell receptor beta chains came from one sample sequenced in a study of tumor and adjacent non-tumor tissue in lung cancer. No cell sorting was done before RNA was extracted from the tissue. A modified ARM-PCR protocol with three rounds of nested PCR amplified TCRbeta. TCRdb called the multiplex PCR reads again in MiXCR, with one record for every CDR3 protein. Here the sample spans about 66,000 distinct CDR3 sequences, about 80% being singletons. The sample comprised lung tumor tissue. Receptor source: a man in his fifties or sixties with non-small cell lung cancer.

The chain is built from TRBV11-3 and TRBJ2-5; TRBD2 matches at 8 bases. The CDR3 is 14 residues long. Germline V CDR1 and CDR2: SGHNT, YENEEA. V lost 10 bases, J lost 5 bases, and 12 bases stayed unmatched. The CDR3 loop is CANRPSGSGETQYF. The CDR3 nucleotides read TGTGCCAACCGCCCTAGCGGGTCCGGGGAGACCCAGTACTTC.

The chain couples TRBV28 to TRBJ2-1; D unresolved. The germline V gene encodes CDR1 MDHEN and CDR2 SYDVKM. The CDR3 totals 13 residues. The V end was cut by 9 bases, the J end by 3 bases, with 12 bases between. This chain's CDR3 is CASPTPGYNEQFF. CDR3 coding DNA: TGTGCCAGTCCGACCCCAGGCTACAATGAGCAGTTCTTC. The whole variable domain, filled in from reference TRBV28 and TRBJ2-1, reads DVKVTQSSRYLVKRTGEKVFLECVQDMDHENMFWYRQDPGLGLRLIYFSYDVKMKEKGDIPEGYSVSREKKERFSLILESASTNQTSMYLCASPTPGYNEQFFGPGTRLTVL.

This clonotype was detected a few times. The V call is TRBV10-3, the J call TRBJ1-1; D unresolved. The CDR3 has 12 amino acids. Germline CDR1 and CDR2: ENHRY and SYGVKD. Trimming stripped 5 bases from V and 6 bases from J, with 10 bases between. CDR3 amino acids: CAISFGQAEAFF. The CDR3 DNA is TGTGCCATCAGTTTCGGGCAGGCTGAAGCTTTCTTT.

About this clonotype: As the CDR3 is not closed by the conserved phenylalanine or tryptophan, this likely results from a read error. The chain carries TRBV30 and TRBJ2-1, with a possible D match to TRBD2 (7 bases). Germline V lookup: CDR1 GTSNPN, CDR2 SVGIG (reference sequence). The CDR3 sequence is 14 residues long. Trimming shortened V by 4 bases and J by 7 bases, and 17 bases separated the two germline ends. CDR3 bases: TGTGCCTGGACGGGGGGCAAGTGTAAAAATGAGCAGTTCTTA. This gives the protein CAWTGGKCKNEQFL.

Of note for this clonotype: A much larger clone sits a single nucleotide away, making a read error possible. CDR3 DNA sequence: TGTGCCAGCAGCCTACAGGGGGCGTATAATTCACTCCTCCACTTT. Encoded protein: CASSLQGAYNSLLHF. This chain joins TRBV5-5 and TRBJ1-6; TRBD1 agrees at 9 bases. The CDR3 is 15 amino acids. Germline V gene data show CDR1 as SGHKS and CDR2 as YYEKEE (reference sequence).

V gene TRBV29-1 combines with J gene TRBJ1-1; D may be TRBD1 (6 bases). The CDR3 has 13 amino acids. V shed 7 bases and J shed 9 bases, with 21 bases lying between them. Germline CDR1 and CDR2: SQVTM and ANQGSEA. The CDR3 loop reads CSASAGVDIQAFF. The CDR3, as DNA: TGCAGCGCCTCGGCAGGGGTGGACATTCAAGCTTTCTTT.

Worth noting for this clonotype: No conserved phenylalanine or tryptophan is present at the end of the CDR3, so a read error is the likely explanation. The DNA is omitted, as the CDR3 cannot be located on it reliably, and the CDR3 follows TCRdb's listing. The chain has TRBV5-5 and TRBJ2-7; no check of the table's D call, TRBD1, against the DNA was made. Per the germline V gene, CDR1 is SGHKS and CDR2 is YYEKEE (reference sequence). The CDR3 spans 14 amino acids, including both terminal residues. Here the CDR3 reads CASSSDRVFYEQYL.

In regard to this clonotype: Compared with germline, one end of the junction differs, possibly owing to a read error. The chain employs TRBV11-1 and TRBJ1-1; TRBD1 might be the D (5 bases). The length of the CDR3 is 13 residues. Germline V gene sequence: CDR1 SGHAT, CDR2 FQDESV (reference sequence). CDR3 sequence (DNA): TGTGCCAGTAGCTTAAACCCCGGGGCACGTGCTATCTTT. As protein: CASSLNPGARAIF.

The chain combines TRBV11-2 with TRBJ2-5; maybe TRBD1 (5 bases). CDR3 length: 11 residues. V gave up 5 bases and J gave up 4 bases, with 5 bases separating them. Germline loops: CDR1 SGHAT, CDR2 FQNNGV. The chain's CDR3 is CASSTGETQYF. The CDR3 region has the DNA TGTGCCAGCAGCACAGGAGAGACCCAGTACTTC. Variable domain in full (rest from reference TRBV11-2 and TRBJ2-5): EAGVAQSPRYKIIEKRQSVAFWCNPISGHATLYWYQQILGQGPKLLIQFQNNGVVDDSQLPKDRFSAERLKGVDSTLKIQPAKLEDSAVYLCASSTGETQYFGPGTRLLVL.

Concerning this clonotype itself: This clone may be a read error of a much larger clone one base away. This chain links TRBV5-4 with TRBJ1-6; D ambiguous. V was pared by 3 bases and J by 7 bases, with 11 bases between. Per the germline V gene, CDR1 is SGHNT and CDR2 is YYREEE (reference sequence). The CDR3 has 14 residues. The CDR3 spells CASSSLSRNSPLHF. CDR3 DNA: TGTGCCAGCAGCTCCCTGTCTAGGAATTCACCCCTCCACTTT.

With respect to this clonotype: Compared with germline, one end of the junction differs, possibly owing to a read error. The chain couples TRBV7-9 to TRBJ2-1; 16 nucleotides line up with TRBD2. The CDR3 has 19 amino acids. The germline V gene encodes CDR1 SEHNR and CDR2 FQNEAQ (reference sequence). The CDR3 region is CDSSSGTSGRAQTTNEQFF. The CDR3 DNA sequence: TGTGACAGCAGCTCCGGGACTAGCGGGAGGGCCCAGACTACCAATGAGCAGTTCTTC.

About this clonotype: The CDR3 end shows no conserved phenylalanine or tryptophan, and so a read error is likely. It is unclear where the CDR3 begins or ends on the DNA, so no DNA is shown, and the CDR3 is as TCRdb lists it. This chain connects TRBV21-1 to TRBJ2-7. TRBV21-1 is deemed a pseudogene. Ends included, the CDR3 has 12 residues. CDR3 in amino acids: CASSSTRLVQYL.

The genes are TRBV29-1 and TRBJ2-5; 7 positions agree with TRBD2. After removal of 7 bases from V and 4 bases from J, the junction contained 6 bases not matched to a gene. Germline CDR1 is SQVTM and CDR2 is ANQGSEA. The CDR3 has 12 amino acids. In DNA form, the CDR3 reads TGCAGCGGGGGGGGTAAGAGAGAGACCCAGTACTTC. It yields the protein CSGGGKRETQYF. The variable domain in full, with the rest retrieved from reference TRBV29-1 and TRBJ2-5, is SAVISQKPSRDICQRGTSLTIQCQVDSQVTMMFWYRQQPGQSLTLIATANQGSEATYESGFVIDKFPISRPNLTFSTLTVSNMSPEDSSIYLCSGGGKRETQYFGPGTRLLVL.

The V call is TRBV11-1, the J call TRBJ2-5; D is unclear. CDR1 and CDR2 from the germline V gene are SGHAT and FQDESV (reference sequence). The CDR3 runs to 14 residues. Trimming shortened V by 7 bases and J by 0 bases, and 12 bases separated the two germline ends. The CDR3 reads CASIKDTYQETQYF. The CDR3 DNA follows: TGTGCCAGCATCAAAGATACCTACCAAGAGACCCAGTACTTC.

This clonotype was seen more than once but under ten times. This chain connects TRBV28 to TRBJ2-1; D is undetermined. V was trimmed by 4 bases and J by 4 bases, leaving 17 bases between them. The CDR3 is made up of 16 amino acids. Germline V gives CDR1 MDHEN, CDR2 SYDVKM. The CDR3 protein is CASSSLTFLGYNEQFF. The CDR3 bases are TGTGCCAGCAGTTCCTTGACTTTCTTGGGATACAATGAGCAGTTCTTC.

This chain connects TRBV5-4 to TRBJ1-4; perhaps TRBD1 as D (6 bases). The CDR3 contains 14 residues. Germline-derived CDR1 and CDR2 are SGHNT and YYREEE (reference sequence). V lost 2 bases and J 5 bases, leaving 10 bases between the germline ends. The CDR3 here is CASSFGQNNEKLFF. The CDR3 DNA is TGTGCCAGCAGCTTCGGACAGAACAATGAAAAACTGTTTTTT.

Points on this clonotype: The missing conserved phenylalanine or tryptophan at the end of this CDR3 makes a read error likely. No DNA is shown, since the ends of the CDR3 on it are uncertain; the CDR3 is the one TCRdb lists. The chain recombines TRBV5-4 with TRBJ2-3; the D call of TRBD1 is as the table states it, not checked on the DNA. Counting both end residues, the CDR3 totals 14 amino acids. Per the germline V gene, CDR1 is SGHNT and CDR2 is YYREEE (reference sequence). This CDR3 is CASRRQGGTDTQYL.

The genes are TRBV6-5 and TRBJ2-7; D may be TRBD1 (5 bases). The CDR3 runs to 15 residues. Trimming cost V 2 bases and J 5 bases, with 16 bases left between them. Germline V lookup: CDR1 MNHEY, CDR2 SVGAGI. The CDR3 bases are TGTGCCAGCAGTTACGGGGCTCGACATGTTAACGAGCAGTACTTC. Encoded protein: CASSYGARHVNEQYF.

The chain has TRBV20-1 and TRBJ2-1, with D perhaps TRBD1 (6 bases). CDR1 and CDR2 from the germline V gene are DFQATT and SNEGSKA (reference sequence). There are 13 residues in the CDR3. Trimming removed 7 bases from V and 8 bases from J, with 18 bases in between. Written as DNA, the CDR3 is TGCAGTGACAGGGCCATCTCAGAGGATGAGCAGTTCTTC. The encoded protein is CSDRAISEDEQFF.

Remarks on this clonotype: A single base separates this from a much larger clone, so it may be a read error. The chain recombines TRBV7-8 with TRBJ2-3; 7 bases are a match to TRBD2. Germline CDR1 and CDR2: SGHVS and FQNEAQ. CDR3 length: 15 residues. The J segment lost 6 bases and the V segment lost 5 bases, leaving 11 bases of the junction unmatched. CDR3 nucleotides: TGTGCCAGCAGCGGTACTTGCGGGAGAAGCGATACGCAGTATTTT. Protein product: CASSGTCGRSDTQYF.

This clonotype counts as medium-sized (0.01 to 0.1%). CDR3 residues: CASSYSPASGELFF. The CDR3 DNA reads as TGTGCCAGCAGTTACTCGCCAGCGAGCGGGGAGCTGTTTTTT. The rearrangement uses TRBV6-5 and TRBJ2-2; D call uncertain. Germline V gives CDR1 MNHEY, CDR2 SVGAGI. CDR3 length: 14 residues. V dropped 0 bases and J dropped 7 bases, with 9 bases sitting between them.

The chain uses TRBV5-4 and TRBJ2-2; D is possibly TRBD2 (5 bases). Deletions cut 5 bases from V and 15 bases from J, with 29 bases between. This CDR3 spans 16 amino acids. From germline, CDR1 is SGHNT and CDR2 YYREEE (reference sequence). CDR3 amino acids: CASRSYKASNTGELFF. In nucleotides, the CDR3 is TGTGCCAGCAGATCCTATAAGGCTTCGAACACCGGGGAATTGTTTTTT.